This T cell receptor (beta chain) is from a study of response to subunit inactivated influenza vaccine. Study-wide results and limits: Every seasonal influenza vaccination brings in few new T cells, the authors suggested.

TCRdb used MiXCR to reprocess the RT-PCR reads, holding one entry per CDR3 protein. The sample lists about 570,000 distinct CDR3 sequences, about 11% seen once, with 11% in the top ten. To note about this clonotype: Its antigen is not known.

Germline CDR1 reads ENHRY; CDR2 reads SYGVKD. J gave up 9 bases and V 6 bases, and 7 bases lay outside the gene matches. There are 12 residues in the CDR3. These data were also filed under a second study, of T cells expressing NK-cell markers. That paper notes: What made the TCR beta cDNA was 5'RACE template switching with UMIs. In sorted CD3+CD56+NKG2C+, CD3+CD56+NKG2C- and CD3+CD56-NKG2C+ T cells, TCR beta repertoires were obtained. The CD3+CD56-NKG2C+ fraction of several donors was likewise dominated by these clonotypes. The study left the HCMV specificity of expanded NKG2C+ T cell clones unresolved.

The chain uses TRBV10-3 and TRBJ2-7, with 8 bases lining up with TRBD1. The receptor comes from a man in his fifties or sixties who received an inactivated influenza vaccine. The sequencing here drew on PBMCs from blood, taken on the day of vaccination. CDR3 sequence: CAISSGQGGQYF. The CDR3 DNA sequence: TGTGCCATCAGCTCTGGACAGGGAGGGCAGTACTTC.